This TCR delta chain originates from a study of gamma-delta T cells after stem cell transplantation. This clone occurred a few times. A far larger clone is a single base away, which makes a read error likely. This sample also contains other DNA sequences that code for the same CDR3. TCRdb re-identified clones in the RT-PCR reads via CATT. The sample consists of fewer than 850 delta-chain clones, roughly 2.8% of them appearing once. Germline lookup yields CDR1 GEAIGNYY and CDR2 EKD. The CDR3 is made up of 17 amino acids. V dropped 1 base and J dropped 3; count of bases not matched to a gene: 8. The source is a human donor. It is not recorded whose cells these are; they may come from a transplant donor. This chain joins TRDV2 and TRDJ1; 12 nucleotides match TRDD3. The sample taken for sequencing was gamma-delta T cells. CDR3 residues: CACDTLLGDTRSDKLIF. For the CDR3, the DNA is TGTGCCTGTGACACGCTCCTGGGGGATACGCGTTCCGATAAACTCATCTTT.